This TCR beta chain was sequenced during a study of control samples from healthy donors and cancer patients. TCRdb's table, derived via immunoSEQ multiplex PCR, lists solely in-frame clones and lacks some. Found here are over 100,000 clones, around 89% of them singletons; the top ten hold approximately 15%. Germline V CDR1 and CDR2: KGHSH, LQKENI. The V gene end was trimmed by 5 bases and the J gene end by 1 base; junction bases not matched to a gene: 5. This CDR3 has 16 residues. The sample consisted of blood. This receptor was taken from a woman in her fifties or sixties in good health. The V gene is TRBV18, the J gene TRBJ2-2; 9 bases align to TRBD2. The CDR3 sequence: CASSVSGRVNTGELFF. CDR3 DNA: TGTGCCAGCTCAGTTAGCGGGAGAGTGAACACCGGGGAGCTGTTTTTT. Complete variable domain (other parts from reference TRBV18 and TRBJ2-2): NAGVMQNPRHLVRRRGQEARLRCSPMKGHSHVYWYRQLPEEGLKFMVYLQKENIIDESGMPKERFSAEFPKEGPSILRIQQVVRGDSAAYFCASSVSGRVNTGELFFGEGSRLTVL.